The 30 T cell receptor beta chains presented below share a single source sample, sequenced in a study of low-dose radiotherapy and immunotherapy resistance in tumors. Gene-specific TRAV and TRBV primers were used for first-strand cDNA, covering alpha and beta chains. With a constant-region primer and a V-primer adapter, TCRs were subjected to 20 PCR cycles of amplification. Each CDR3 protein is one row after TCRdb ran MiXCR on the reads. The data hold under 95,000 distinct CDR3 sequences, with 15% to 20% observed a single time. Time point of the sample: before trial treatment. Sequencing used PBMCs, obtained before treatment. The source of these receptors is a male donor with prostate cancer.

This clonotype was recorded a few times. V and J are TRBV10-1 and TRBJ1-1; D not resolved. The CDR3 totals 14 residues. Germline lookup yields CDR1 WNHNN and CDR2 SYGVQD (reference sequence). V lost 7 bases, J lost 1 base, and 13 bases lay in between. CDR3 in DNA: TGCGCCAGCAAACGGCGGCCTACGAACACTGAAGCTTTCTTT. Its translation: CASKRRPTNTEAFF.

Ten or more counts support this clonotype. The chain combines TRBV15 with TRBJ1-5; tentative D call: TRBD1 (6 bases). Germline CDR1 is LNHNV and CDR2 is YYDKDF (reference sequence). The CDR3 is made up of 15 amino acids. Trimming took 1 base from V and 5 from J, leaving 12 bases between them. DNA for the CDR3: TGTGCCACCAGCAGAGCCACAGGGTCAGATCAGCCCCAGCATTTT. Amino acids: CATSRATGSDQPQHF.

This clonotype was seen ten or more times. The chain recombines TRBV6-2 or TRBV6-3 with TRBJ1-1; no clear D gene. V was shortened by 8 bases and J by 0 bases, with 10 bases between the two germline ends. The CDR3 has 13 residues. The germline V gene encodes CDR1 MNHEY and CDR2 SVGEGT. CDR3 in DNA: TGTGCCAGCTCTGACGAAATGAACACTGAAGCTTTCTTT. This translates into CASSDEMNTEAFF.

The V gene is TRBV2, the J gene TRBJ2-1; 11 nucleotides line up with TRBD2. The germline V gene has CDR1 SNHLY and CDR2 FYNNEI. V was pared by 7 bases and J by 4 bases, with 6 bases of the junction left unmatched. The CDR3 runs 15 residues. The CDR3 loop reads CASNPGTSGYNEQFF. The CDR3 DNA follows: TGTGCCAGCAACCCCGGGACTAGCGGATACAATGAGCAGTTCTTC.

The chain combines TRBV3-1 with TRBJ2-1, with D possibly being TRBD1 (6 bases). The germline V and J ends were trimmed by 1 base and 0 bases, with 13 bases remaining between them. The germline CDR1 and CDR2 sequences are LGHDT and YNNKEL (reference sequence). This CDR3 comprises 17 residues. The CDR3 loop is CASSQVPTGSSYNEQFF. The CDR3 region has the DNA TGTGCCAGCAGCCAAGTGCCAACAGGGAGCTCCTACAATGAGCAGTTCTTC.

At least ten counts were recorded for this clonotype. The chain carries TRBV12-3 or TRBV12-4 and TRBJ1-1; D not certain. V was trimmed by 2 bases and J by 10 bases, leaving 17 bases between them. CDR3 size: 14 residues. The chain's CDR3 is CASSLYGVGERAFF. DNA for the CDR3: TGTGCCAGCAGTTTATATGGGGTTGGGGAGAGAGCTTTCTTT.

Notes on this clonotype: This probably arose from a read error, given a far larger clone one base away. The rearrangement joins TRBV7-9 to TRBJ2-7, with D perhaps TRBD1 or TRBD2 (7 bases each). CDR1 and CDR2 (germline): SEHNR, FQNEAQ (reference sequence). The CDR3 is 14 residues long. CDR3 in amino acids: CTSSQGGIFYEQYF. The CDR3 DNA sequence: TGTACCAGCAGTCAGGGGGGGATTTTCTACGAGCAGTACTTC.

V and J are TRBV29-1 and TRBJ2-7; 7 bases match TRBD2. This CDR3 is 15 amino acids long. Germline CDR1 SQVTM, CDR2 ANQGSEA. The V and J ends lost 0 bases and 1 base, in that order; junction bases with no gene match: 6. In DNA, the CDR3 is TGCAGCGTTGAAGATCGCACTAGCGAATCCTACGAGCAGTACTTC. Translated: CSVEDRTSESYEQYF.

This clonotype was observed at least ten times. This rearrangement joins TRBV23-1 to TRBJ2-7, with TRBD2 as a possible D gene (6 bases). TRBV23-1 is given ORF status, its function remaining uncertain. The CDR3 totals 14 residues. Trimming cost V 9 bases and J 0 bases, with 15 bases left between them. The CDR3 bases are TGCGCCAGGACTAGGACTCAAAGCTCCTACGAGCAGTACTTC. Protein product: CARTRTQSSYEQYF.

Many counts were recorded for this clonotype. The genes are TRBV28 and TRBJ1-1; D unresolved. Germline-derived CDR1 and CDR2 are MDHEN and SYDVKM. The CDR3 runs to 12 residues. Trimming stripped 1 base from V and 11 bases from J, with 11 bases between. In nucleotides, the CDR3 is TGTGCCAGCAGTTTATTGACGGACTCGGCTTTCTTT. The encoded protein is CASSLLTDSAFF.

There are a few counts of this clonotype. The genes are TRBV11-3 and TRBJ2-1, with TRBD2 identical over 7 bases. Germline CDR1 and CDR2: SGHNT and YENEEA. This CDR3 region has 19 residues. Losses at the gene ends were 1 base for V and 5 bases for J; bases not matched to a gene: 17. The CDR3 DNA is TGTGCCAGCAGCTTAGGCTTCTCGGGGGACTATGACGGGGACAATGAGCAGTTCTTC. It translates to CASSLGFSGDYDGDNEQFF.

This clonotype was seen many times. The V gene is TRBV13, the J gene TRBJ2-3; TRBD2 might be the D (6 bases). The CDR3 contains 13 residues. V lost 8 bases to trimming and J lost 6 bases, with 15 bases between them. Looked up from germline, CDR1 is PRHDT and CDR2 is FYEKMQ (reference sequence). In DNA, the CDR3 is TGTGCCAGCTCGGGAGTAGGATCCGATACGCAGTATTTT. Its translation is CASSGVGSDTQYF.

This clonotype was recorded at least ten times. The CDR3 DNA is TGCAGCGCCCGGTTTCAGGATGGAAGTCAGCCCCAGCATTTT. This codes for CSARFQDGSQPQHF. The rearrangement uses TRBV29-1 and TRBJ1-5; D uncertain. CDR1 is SQVTM, CDR2 ANQGSEA, per germline. With 7 bases removed from V and 6 bases from J, the gap between germline ends came to 19 bases. The CDR3 contains 14 residues.

This clonotype was picked up many times. This sequence joins TRBV27 and TRBJ2-5; 11 bases are shared with TRBD1. Germline-derived CDR1 and CDR2 are MNHEY and SMNVEV (reference sequence). CDR3 length: 17 amino acids. The V gene end was trimmed by 0 bases and the J gene end by 1 base; junction bases not matched to a gene: 4. The CDR3 nucleotides read TGTGCCAGCAGTTTATCGGGACAGGGGGTCTTCCAAGAGACCCAGTACTTC. This translates into CASSLSGQGVFQETQYF.

At least ten counts were recorded for this clonotype. The chain recombines TRBV6-5 with TRBJ1-2, with D uncertain. This CDR3 contains 12 residues. Trimming stripped 4 bases from V and 6 bases from J, with 9 bases between. Germline assignment: CDR1 MNHEY and CDR2 SVGAGI. The CDR3, as DNA: TGTGCCAGCAGTTCATCTATGGATGGCTACACCTTC. This sequence encodes CASSSSMDGYTF.

This clonotype has at least ten counts. The V gene is TRBV7-2, the J gene TRBJ1-2, with D perhaps matching TRBD1 (5 bases). The germline V gene encodes CDR1 SGHTA and CDR2 FQGNSA. Trimming removed 4 bases at V and 0 bases at J, with 9 bases between. This CDR3 is 14 amino acids long. In nucleotides, the CDR3 is TGTGCCAGCAGCTCCTGGGGACCTAACTATGGCTACACCTTC. The encoded protein is CASSSWGPNYGYTF.

This clonotype was observed many times. The CDR3 region has the DNA TGTGCCACCCAAAGACAGGGGGAAAACGAGCAGTACTTC. Amino acids: CATQRQGENEQYF. The V call is TRBV19, the J call TRBJ2-7; TRBD1 agrees at 9 bases. This CDR3 comprises 13 residues. Germline V gene data show CDR1 as LNHDA and CDR2 as SQIVND (reference sequence). V was pared by 10 bases and J by 5 bases, with 9 bases of the junction left unmatched.

This clonotype has ten or more counts. V is TRBV6-2 or TRBV6-3 and J is TRBJ1-1; 7 nucleotides match TRBD1. Germline loops: CDR1 MNHEY, CDR2 SVGEGT. V shed 6 bases and J 4 bases; nucleotides not matched to a gene: 11. This CDR3 is 15 amino acids long. The CDR3 sequence is CASRPGGMIVTEAFF. The CDR3 bases are TGTGCCAGCAGACCAGGGGGGATGATTGTCACTGAAGCTTTCTTT.

This clonotype was observed many times. The rearrangement uses TRBV5-1 and TRBJ2-6; D remains unclear. In germline, CDR1 is SGHRS, CDR2 YFSETQ. The CDR3 consists of 15 residues. Deletions cut 10 bases from V and 0 bases from J, with 14 bases between. This chain's CDR3 is CAPHRPSSGANVLTF. The CDR3 bases are TGCGCCCCCCACCGCCCCAGCTCTGGGGCCAACGTCCTGACTTTC.

This clonotype was detected ten times or more. The chain has TRBV6-2 or TRBV6-3 and TRBJ2-2; 12 bases align to TRBD2. The CDR3 loop spans 16 amino acids. V shed 8 bases and J 1 base; nucleotides not matched to a gene: 5. In germline, CDR1 is MNHEY, CDR2 SVGEGT. The CDR3 sequence: CASGLAGTWNTGELFF. As DNA, the CDR3 is TGTGCCAGCGGACTAGCGGGGACTTGGAACACCGGGGAGCTGTTTTTT.

This clonotype showed up many times. This chain connects TRBV29-1 to TRBJ2-7; 11 bases are shared with TRBD1. The CDR3 is 14 residues long. J gave up 4 bases and V 3 bases, and 5 bases lay outside the gene matches. Germline lookup yields CDR1 SQVTM and CDR2 ANQGSEA. CDR3 sequence (DNA): TGCAGCGTTGAGATAGGGACAGGGGGGTACGAGCAGTACTTC. Translated, it gives CSVEIGTGGYEQYF.

This clonotype was seen ten or more times. The chain recombines TRBV12-3 or TRBV12-4 with TRBJ1-2; D remains ambiguous. This CDR3 has 12 residues. V was cut by 3 bases and J by 2 bases, with 4 bases left in between. In DNA form, the CDR3 reads TGTGCCAGCAGTTTCAGCAACTATGGCTACACCTTC. Translating it yields CASSFSNYGYTF.

This clonotype was found many times. V is TRBV7-8 and J is TRBJ2-1; D possibly corresponds to TRBD1 (6 bases). Germline CDR1 and CDR2: SGHVS and FQNEAQ. The CDR3 runs to 18 residues. Trimming stripped 2 bases from V and 2 bases from J, with 19 bases between. The CDR3 sequence is CASSLIPSPSGAYNEQFF. CDR3 DNA: TGTGCCAGCAGCTTAATCCCGAGCCCCTCAGGGGCCTACAATGAGCAGTTCTTC.

There are many counts of this clonotype. This sequence joins TRBV12-3 or TRBV12-4 and TRBJ1-2, with a possible D match to TRBD1 (5 bases). The CDR3 is made up of 13 amino acids. Trimming cost V 1 base and J 7 bases, with 10 bases left between them. The CDR3 loop reads CASSLGAGLGYTF. CDR3 sequence (DNA): TGTGCCAGCAGTTTAGGTGCAGGGCTTGGCTACACCTTC.

This clonotype occurred many times. CDR3 loop: CSAHPPRGDYNEQFF. The CDR3 DNA sequence: TGCAGTGCGCACCCCCCCCGGGGCGACTACAATGAGCAGTTCTTC. The chain links TRBV20-1 to TRBJ2-1; D might be TRBD1 or TRBD2, each matching 5 bases. Germline V lookup: CDR1 DFQATT, CDR2 SNEGSKA (reference sequence). There are 15 residues in the CDR3. V dropped 6 bases and J dropped 3 bases, with 18 bases sitting between them.

This clonotype was detected only a few times. CDR3 protein: CASSPILAGGTPDTQYF. For the CDR3, the DNA is TGTGCCAGCAGTCCGATACTAGCGGGGGGTACACCAGATACGCAGTATTTT. The J gene is TRBJ2-3, the V gene TRBV6-5, with 12 positions matching TRBD2. V was clipped by 5 bases and J by 4 bases; unmatched bases: 10. The CDR3 spans 17 residues. Germline V CDR1 and CDR2: MNHEY, SVGAGI.

This clonotype was counted many times. The chain joins TRBV6-2 or TRBV6-3 to TRBJ2-5, with a possible D match to TRBD2 (6 bases). CDR1 and CDR2 from the germline V gene are MNHEY and SVGEGT. The ends were cut back, 10 bases at V and 7 bases at J, with 16 bases in the middle. CDR3 length: 12 amino acids. The CDR3 is CATQLAGGTQYF. The CDR3 DNA follows: TGTGCCACCCAGTTAGCCGGGGGGACCCAGTACTTC.

In this sample, this clonotype turned up many times. The chain uses TRBV12-5 and TRBJ2-3; TRBD2 matches at 11 bases. There are 17 residues in the CDR3. The V gene end was trimmed by 1 base and the J gene end by 3 bases; junction bases not matched to a gene: 6. The V gene's germline CDR1 is LGHNT and CDR2 FRNRAP. The CDR3, as DNA: TGTGCTAGTGGTTTGGAGATTAGCGGGGGGGAAACAGATACGCAGTATTTT. Amino acid sequence: CASGLEISGGETDTQYF.

CDR3 residues: CASSQLQGGAYEQYF. CDR3 DNA sequence: TGTGCCAGCAGCCAGTTACAGGGGGGCGCCTACGAGCAGTACTTC. The chain links TRBV11-2 to TRBJ2-7; 8 bases are shared with TRBD1. J was trimmed by 2 bases and V by 5 bases; bases with no gene match: 8. CDR1 and CDR2 (germline): SGHAT, FQNNGV. This CDR3 comprises 15 residues.

The table lists this clonotype with many counts. This chain links TRBV18 with TRBJ2-2; D unclear. Trimming left V 2 bases short and J 0 bases short, with 7 bases between. Germline-derived CDR1 and CDR2 are KGHSH and LQKENI. There are 15 residues in the CDR3. The CDR3 sequence: CASSPRAPNTGELFF. The CDR3, as DNA: TGTGCCAGCTCACCAAGGGCGCCGAACACCGGGGAGCTGTTTTTT. The variable domain in full, completed from reference TRBV18 and TRBJ2-2, reads NAGVMQNPRHLVRRRGQEARLRCSPMKGHSHVYWYRQLPEEGLKFMVYLQKENIIDESGMPKERFSAEFPKEGPSILRIQQVVRGDSAAYFCASSPRAPNTGELFFGEGSRLTVL.